The rows below give T cell receptor beta chains drawn from one sample of a study of OX40 agonist ivuxolimab in advanced cancers. Generated by immunoSEQ multiplex PCR, the TCRdb table keeps only in-frame clones and is missing some. This table holds more than 65,000 clones, 85% to 95% found once. Sequenced material: CD4+ or CD8+ T cells sorted from blood, taken in a trial of the OX40 agonist ivuxolimab. Every receptor here comes from an adult with an advanced solid tumor such as melanoma, head and neck, liver or kidney cancer. CDR3s include the opening cysteine and the closing phenylalanine or tryptophan. A D gene is named only where the DNA matches it firmly. A clone size is listed for some rows: how often the clone was seen (once, few, many), or a class if it is expanded.

v_call: TRBV6-5
clone_size: -
j_call: TRBJ2-7
d_call: -
cdr3_nt: TGTGCCAGCAGAGTAGCAGGGTTCCGCTACGAGCAGTACTTC
cdr3_aa: CASRVAGFRYEQYF

v_call: TRBV19
clone_size: -
j_call: TRBJ2-1
d_call: -
cdr3_nt: TGTGCCAGTAGTTACAGGGAGGGGAATGAGCAGTTCTTC
cdr3_aa: CASSYREGNEQFF

v_call: TRBV13
clone_size: -
j_call: TRBJ1-5
d_call: -
cdr3_nt: TGTGCCAGCAGCTTAGGGTTCGGGGGTAATCAGCCCCAGCATTTT
cdr3_aa: CASSLGFGGNQPQHF

v_call: TRBV10-3
clone_size: once
j_call: TRBJ1-5
d_call: -
cdr3_nt: TGTGCCATCAGTGAGTCGGAAGGAGGCAATCAGCCCCAGCATTTT
cdr3_aa: CAISESEGGNQPQHF

v_call: TRBV4-1
clone_size: few
j_call: TRBJ2-1
d_call: TRBD1
cdr3_nt: TGCGCCAGCAGCCAAGAGACAGGGGTCAATGAGCAGTTCTTC
cdr3_aa: CASSQETGVNEQFF

v_call: TRBV30
clone_size: -
j_call: TRBJ1-5
d_call: -
cdr3_nt: TGTGCCTGGAGTGTACTTGAGGAAGGCAATCAGCCCCAGCATTTT
cdr3_aa: CAWSVLEEGNQPQHF

v_call: TRBV11-2
clone_size: -
j_call: TRBJ1-2
d_call: -
cdr3_nt: TGTGCCAGCAGCTTAGGGGGCTTAGGAGGGCAGGGCTACACCTTC
cdr3_aa: CASSLGGLGGQGYTF

v_call: TRBV7-9
clone_size: -
j_call: TRBJ2-7
d_call: TRBD1
cdr3_nt: TGTGCCAGCAGCCAAACTGATACGACCACGGACAGGGTTCTCGACGAGCAGTACTTC
cdr3_aa: CASSQTDTTTDRVLDEQYF

v_call: TRBV9
clone_size: -
j_call: TRBJ1-2
d_call: -
cdr3_nt: TGTGCCAGCAGCGTTATCAAGGCCCCTATCGGCTACACCTTC
cdr3_aa: CASSVIKAPIGYTF

v_call: TRBV30
clone_size: -
j_call: TRBJ2-6
d_call: TRBD1
cdr3_nt: TGTGCCTGGAGGGACAGGGAGTTCTCTGGGGCCAACGTCCTGACTTTC
cdr3_aa: CAWRDREFSGANVLTF

v_call: TRBV27
clone_size: -
j_call: TRBJ2-2
d_call: -
cdr3_nt: TGTGCCAGCAGTTACGGGACGAACACCGGGGAGCTGTTTTTT
cdr3_aa: CASSYGTNTGELFF

v_call: TRBV6-4
clone_size: -
j_call: TRBJ2-7
d_call: TRBD1
cdr3_nt: TGTGCCAGCAGCCCCGGGACAGGCTCCTACGAGCAGTACTTC
cdr3_aa: CASSPGTGSYEQYF

v_call: TRBV4-3
clone_size: -
j_call: TRBJ2-2
d_call: -
cdr3_nt: TGCGCCAGCAGCCCCTCTGGGGTAGGTCCCGTTTACACCGGGGAGCTGTTTTTT
cdr3_aa: CASSPSGVGPVYTGELFF

v_call: TRBV21-1
clone_size: -
j_call: TRBJ1-2
d_call: -
cdr3_nt: TGTGCCAGCAGCATCCCGGTGTCCTATGGCTACACCTTC
cdr3_aa: CASSIPVSYGYTF

v_call: TRBV18
clone_size: -
j_call: TRBJ1-1
d_call: TRBD1
cdr3_nt: TGTGCCAGCTCACCGAGGACAGGGGAAGAAGCTTTCTTT
cdr3_aa: CASSPRTGEEAFF

v_call: TRBV29-1
clone_size: -
j_call: TRBJ2-3
d_call: -
cdr3_nt: TGCAGCGTTGGGACTAGCACAGATACGCAGTATTTT
cdr3_aa: CSVGTSTDTQYF

v_call: TRBV29-1
clone_size: -
j_call: TRBJ2-7
d_call: -
cdr3_nt: TGCAGCGTTGAAGAGTCGGGGGCGTCCTACGAGCAGTACTTC
cdr3_aa: CSVEESGASYEQYF

v_call: TRBV27
clone_size: -
j_call: TRBJ2-7
d_call: TRBD2
cdr3_nt: TGTGCCAGCAGTATAGCGGGGGGTTCCTACGAGCAGTACTTC
cdr3_aa: CASSIAGGSYEQYF

v_call: TRBV5-1
clone_size: -
j_call: TRBJ2-1
d_call: -
cdr3_nt: TGCGCCAGCAGCCCCGCCGGGACACCCGTTAATGAGCAGTTCTTC
cdr3_aa: CASSPAGTPVNEQFF

v_call: TRBV27
clone_size: -
j_call: TRBJ2-7
d_call: -
cdr3_nt: TGTGCCAGCAGTTTGATGGCAGACTTCTCCTACGAGCAGTACTTC
cdr3_aa: CASSLMADFSYEQYF

v_call: TRBV9
clone_size: -
j_call: TRBJ2-2
d_call: TRBD2
cdr3_nt: TGTGCCAGCAGCGGGACACTAGCGTTGGGGGAGCTGTTTTTT
cdr3_aa: CASSGTLALGELFF

v_call: TRBV13
clone_size: -
j_call: TRBJ2-2
d_call: TRBD2
cdr3_nt: TGTGCCAGCGTAAGCGGGAGGGTCACCGGGGAGCTGTTTTTT
cdr3_aa: CASVSGRVTGELFF

v_call: TRBV30
clone_size: -
j_call: TRBJ2-1
d_call: TRBD2
cdr3_nt: TGTGCCTGGAGTGTAGCGGGGAATGAGCAGTTCTTC
cdr3_aa: CAWSVAGNEQFF

v_call: TRBV10-1
clone_size: -
j_call: TRBJ2-7
d_call: TRBD2
cdr3_nt: TGCGCCAGCAGTGAGTCCGGGAGGCCCTACGAGCAGTACTTC
cdr3_aa: CASSESGRPYEQYF

v_call: TRBV6-6
clone_size: -
j_call: TRBJ1-3
d_call: -
cdr3_nt: TGTGCCAGCTTAGGAGGTCTCTCTGGAAACACCATATATTTT
cdr3_aa: CASLGGLSGNTIYF

v_call: TRBV19
clone_size: once
j_call: TRBJ1-6
d_call: -
cdr3_nt: TGTGCCAGTAGTAGGGGACTGGGGAATTCACCCCTCCACTTT
cdr3_aa: CASSRGLGNSPLHF

v_call: TRBV4-1
clone_size: -
j_call: TRBJ2-1
d_call: TRBD2
cdr3_nt: TGCGCCAGCAGCCAAGATCGACGTAGCGGGGCCTACAATGAGCAGTTCTTC
cdr3_aa: CASSQDRRSGAYNEQFF

v_call: TRBV5-1
clone_size: -
j_call: TRBJ2-7
d_call: -
cdr3_nt: TGCGCCAGCAGCTCCAGCATCCAGTCCGAGCAGTACTTC
cdr3_aa: CASSSSIQSEQYF

v_call: TRBV28
clone_size: -
j_call: TRBJ2-7
d_call: -
cdr3_nt: TGTGCCAGCAGTTTCACCAGTTCCAACGACGAGCAGTACTTC
cdr3_aa: CASSFTSSNDEQYF

v_call: TRBV9
clone_size: -
j_call: TRBJ2-1
d_call: -
cdr3_nt: TGTGCCAGCAGCGGGTACAATGAGCAGTTCTTC
cdr3_aa: CASSGYNEQFF

v_call: TRBV4-1
clone_size: -
j_call: TRBJ1-1
d_call: -
cdr3_nt: TGCGCCAGCAGTCGGTTACCTATAGGTTTAGCGAACACTGAAGCTTTCTTT
cdr3_aa: CASSRLPIGLANTEAFF

v_call: TRBV9
clone_size: -
j_call: TRBJ2-5
d_call: -
cdr3_nt: TGTGCCAGCAGCGCCTCTGGGGACACCCAAGAGACCCAGTACTTC
cdr3_aa: CASSASGDTQETQYF

v_call: TRBV13
clone_size: -
j_call: TRBJ2-7
d_call: -
cdr3_nt: TGTGCCAGCAGCCCAGGGTCCTCCTACGAGCAGTACTTC
cdr3_aa: CASSPGSSYEQYF

v_call: TRBV4-1
clone_size: -
j_call: TRBJ2-5
d_call: TRBD2
cdr3_nt: TGCGCCAGCAGACTCCTACTAGCGGGGGGGCTAGGAGAGACCCAGTACTTC
cdr3_aa: CASRLLLAGGLGETQYF

v_call: TRBV18
clone_size: once
j_call: TRBJ1-1
d_call: TRBD1
cdr3_nt: TGTGCCAGCTCACTGGGACAGGGGTACACTGAAGCTTTCTTT
cdr3_aa: CASSLGQGYTEAFF

v_call: TRBV9
clone_size: -
j_call: TRBJ2-5
d_call: TRBD2
cdr3_nt: TGTGCCAGCAGCGTAGAAGGGACTAGCGAAGAGACCCAGTACTTC
cdr3_aa: CASSVEGTSEETQYF

v_call: TRBV27
clone_size: -
j_call: TRBJ1-1
d_call: -
cdr3_nt: TGTGCCAGCAGTAACAGACCAAGGGGGAACACTGAAGCTTTCTTT
cdr3_aa: CASSNRPRGNTEAFF

v_call: TRBV29-1
clone_size: -
j_call: TRBJ2-1
d_call: TRBD2
cdr3_nt: TGCAGCGTTGAAGAGGAGAGACTAGCTGGTGAGCAGTTCTTC
cdr3_aa: CSVEEERLAGEQFF

v_call: TRBV4-1
clone_size: -
j_call: TRBJ2-1
d_call: TRBD2
cdr3_nt: TGCGCCAGCAGCCAAGAAGTGCCTAGCGGCAATGAGCAGTTCTTC
cdr3_aa: CASSQEVPSGNEQFF

v_call: TRBV10-1
clone_size: -
j_call: TRBJ1-4
d_call: -
cdr3_nt: TGCGCCAGCAGTGACGGGGGAGGCGATGAAAAACTGTTTTTT
cdr3_aa: CASSDGGGDEKLFF

v_call: TRBV27
clone_size: -
j_call: TRBJ2-5
d_call: -
cdr3_nt: TGTGCCAGCAGTTTCTCCCGAGGGGAGACCCAGTACTTC
cdr3_aa: CASSFSRGETQYF

v_call: TRBV11-2
clone_size: -
j_call: TRBJ1-2
d_call: -
cdr3_nt: TGTGCCAGCACCACCCCGGGGGGCCTCTATGGCTACACCTTC
cdr3_aa: CASTTPGGLYGYTF

v_call: TRBV19
clone_size: -
j_call: TRBJ1-5
d_call: TRBD1
cdr3_nt: TGTGCCAGTCTCGGGGGATGGACAGGGGACCGACAGCCCCAGCATTTT
cdr3_aa: CASLGGWTGDRQPQHF

v_call: TRBV11-1
clone_size: -
j_call: TRBJ2-1
d_call: -
cdr3_nt: TGTGCCACTTCTGGCGGTGCCCACAATGAGCAGTTCTTC
cdr3_aa: CATSGGAHNEQFF

v_call: TRBV27
clone_size: -
j_call: TRBJ1-1
d_call: -
cdr3_nt: TGTGCCAGCAGTTATGCGGCTATGAACACTGAAGCTTTCTTT
cdr3_aa: CASSYAAMNTEAFF

v_call: TRBV27
clone_size: -
j_call: TRBJ2-7
d_call: TRBD1
cdr3_nt: TGTGCCAGCGCGATGCCGGGACAGGGAAACGAGCAGTACTTC
cdr3_aa: CASAMPGQGNEQYF